The rows below give T cell receptor beta chains drawn from one sample of a study of PD-1 blockade in classical Hodgkin lymphoma. Profiled with immunoSEQ multiplex PCR; TCRdb holds only in-frame clones, not every one. The repertoire holds around 65,000 clones, with approximately 92% as singletons. This specimen consisted of peripheral blood mononuclear cells (PBMCs), obtained at baseline. The source of these receptors is a human donor with classical Hodgkin lymphoma. The CDR3 runs from the conserved cysteine through the conserved F or W. A D gene is named only where the DNA matches it firmly. For some rows the clone size is stated as once, few or many, or as a class when expanded; others skip it.

size	D	V	J	CDR3	DNA
NA	TRBD2	TRBV11-2	TRBJ2-1	CASSQLAGGPNEQFF	TGTGCCAGCAGCCAACTAGCGGGGGGGCCTAATGAGCAGTTCTTC
NA	TRBD1	TRBV6-5	TRBJ2-7	CASSYEGALFYEQYF	TGTGCCAGCAGTTACGAGGGGGCTCTCTTCTACGAGCAGTACTTC
NA	NA	TRBV19	TRBJ2-7	CASSIIAGQAYEQYF	TGTGCCAGTAGTATAATAGCAGGGCAAGCTTACGAGCAGTACTTC
few	NA	TRBV12-5	TRBJ1-1	CASGLSRSYTGEAFF	TGTGCTAGTGGTTTGTCCAGAAGTTATACCGGGGAAGCTTTCTTT
few	NA	TRBV29-1	TRBJ1-2	CSSDRGYTF	TGCAGCTCTGATCGTGGCTACACCTTC
NA	NA	TRBV27	TRBJ1-2	CASSVSPHNGYTF	TGTGCCAGCAGTGTGTCCCCCCACAATGGCTACACCTTC
NA	NA	TRBV5-4	TRBJ1-1	CASSLLGGDTEAFF	TGTGCCAGCAGCTTGTTGGGCGGGGACACTGAAGCTTTCTTT
NA	TRBD2	TRBV29-1	TRBJ2-1	CSVVTSGGWDEQFF	TGCAGCGTAGTAACTAGCGGGGGTTGGGATGAGCAGTTCTTC
NA	NA	TRBV27	TRBJ1-1	CASSYTGGHAFF	TGTGCCAGCAGTTACACGGGGGGGCATGCTTTCTTT
NA	NA	TRBV20-1	TRBJ1-3	CARSSGNTIYF	TGCGCACGGAGCTCTGGAAACACCATATATTTT
NA	NA	TRBV5-4	TRBJ2-1	CASSLWLGTPDGEQFF	TGTGCCAGCAGCTTGTGGTTGGGGACACCCGACGGTGAGCAGTTCTTC
NA	NA	TRBV27	TRBJ2-1	CASSLLGSNEQFF	TGTGCCAGCAGTTTATTAGGGAGCAATGAGCAGTTCTTC
NA	TRBD2	TRBV5-5	TRBJ2-2	CASSSRLAGSNTGELFF	TGTGCCAGCAGCTCACGACTAGCGGGTTCGAACACCGGGGAGCTGTTTTTT
NA	TRBD1	TRBV4-2	TRBJ1-4	CASSQDRQGALLGEKLFF	TGTGCCAGCAGCCAAGATCGACAGGGGGCCTTGTTAGGTGAAAAACTGTTTTTT